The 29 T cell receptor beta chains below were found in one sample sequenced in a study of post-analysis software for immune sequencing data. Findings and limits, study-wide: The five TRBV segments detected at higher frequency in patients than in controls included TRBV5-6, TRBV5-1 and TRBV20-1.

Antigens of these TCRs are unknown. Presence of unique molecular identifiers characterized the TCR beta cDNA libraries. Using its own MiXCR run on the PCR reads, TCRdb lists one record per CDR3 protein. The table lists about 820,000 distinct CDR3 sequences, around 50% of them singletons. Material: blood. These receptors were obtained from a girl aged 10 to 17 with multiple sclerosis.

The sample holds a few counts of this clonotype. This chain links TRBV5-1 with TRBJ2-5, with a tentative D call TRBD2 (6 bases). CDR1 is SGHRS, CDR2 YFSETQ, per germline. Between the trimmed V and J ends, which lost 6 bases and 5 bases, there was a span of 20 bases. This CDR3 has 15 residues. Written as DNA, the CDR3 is TGCGCCAGCAAGTACGACCCGGGAGCTGAGGAGACCCAGTACTTC. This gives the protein CASKYDPGAEETQYF.

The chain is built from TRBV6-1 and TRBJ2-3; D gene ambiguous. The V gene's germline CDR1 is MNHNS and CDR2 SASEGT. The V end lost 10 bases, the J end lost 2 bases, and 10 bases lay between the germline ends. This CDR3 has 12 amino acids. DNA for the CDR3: TGTGCCACCTCTGGAGACACAGATACGCAGTATTTT. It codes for CATSGDTDTQYF.

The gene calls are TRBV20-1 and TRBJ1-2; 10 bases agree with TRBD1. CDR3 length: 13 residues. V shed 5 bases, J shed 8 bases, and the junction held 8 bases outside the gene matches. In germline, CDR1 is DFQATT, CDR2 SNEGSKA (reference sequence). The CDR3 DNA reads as TGCAGTGCTCCCGACAGGGGGCGCGGCGGCTACACCTTC. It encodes CSAPDRGRGGYTF.

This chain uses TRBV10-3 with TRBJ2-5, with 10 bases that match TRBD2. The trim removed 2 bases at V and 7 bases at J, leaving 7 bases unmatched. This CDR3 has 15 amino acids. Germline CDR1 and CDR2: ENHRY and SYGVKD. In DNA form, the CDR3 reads TGTGCCATCAGTGAGATAGCGGGGGGCGGAGGGACCCAGTACTTC. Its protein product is CAISEIAGGGGTQYF.

CDR3 region: CASSQDAGLYGYTF. The CDR3 DNA reads TGTGCCAGCAGCCAAGATGCGGGACTCTATGGCTACACCTTC. The chain links TRBV3-1 to TRBJ1-2; tentatively, D is TRBD1 (5 bases). The V end lost 0 bases, the J end lost 4 bases, and 9 bases lay between the germline ends. The CDR3 has 14 residues. Germline V lookup: CDR1 LGHDT, CDR2 YNNKEL (reference sequence).

DNA of the CDR3: TGTGCCAGCAGCTTCAGGTCTACAGGAGGAAGCAATCAGCCCCAGCATTTT. Its protein is CASSFRSTGGSNQPQHF. The chain recombines TRBV5-6 with TRBJ1-5, with D possibly TRBD1 on 5 matching bases. Germline CDR1 and CDR2: SGHDT and YYEEEE. There are 17 residues in the CDR3. V dropped 2 bases and J dropped 1 base, with 16 bases sitting between them.

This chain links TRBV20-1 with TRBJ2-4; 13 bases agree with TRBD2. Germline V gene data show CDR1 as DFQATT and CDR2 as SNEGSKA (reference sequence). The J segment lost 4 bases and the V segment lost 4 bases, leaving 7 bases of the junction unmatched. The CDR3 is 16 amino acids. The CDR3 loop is CSATPGLAGLKNIQYF. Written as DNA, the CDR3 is TGCAGTGCTACGCCGGGACTAGCGGGACTGAAAAACATTCAGTACTTC.

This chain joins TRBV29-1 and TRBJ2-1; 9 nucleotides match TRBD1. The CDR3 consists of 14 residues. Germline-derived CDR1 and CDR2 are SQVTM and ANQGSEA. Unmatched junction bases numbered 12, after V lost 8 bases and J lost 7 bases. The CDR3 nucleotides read TGCAGCACTACGTCGGGGACAGGGTCAAATGAGCAGTTCTTC. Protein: CSTTSGTGSNEQFF.

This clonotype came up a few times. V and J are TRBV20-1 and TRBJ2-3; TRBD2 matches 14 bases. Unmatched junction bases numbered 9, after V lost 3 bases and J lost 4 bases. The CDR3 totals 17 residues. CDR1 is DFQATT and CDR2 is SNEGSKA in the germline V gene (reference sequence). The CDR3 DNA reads TGCAGTGCTAGCCGTGGGACTAGCGGGAGACCAGCAGATACGCAGTATTTT. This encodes CSASRGTSGRPADTQYF.

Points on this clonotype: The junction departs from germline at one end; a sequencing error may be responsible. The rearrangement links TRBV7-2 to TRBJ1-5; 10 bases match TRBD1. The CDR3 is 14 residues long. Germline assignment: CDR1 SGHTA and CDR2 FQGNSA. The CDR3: CASSSTGGKQPQHF. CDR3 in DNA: TGTGCCAGCAGCTCGACAGGGGGCAAACAGCCCCAGCATTTT.

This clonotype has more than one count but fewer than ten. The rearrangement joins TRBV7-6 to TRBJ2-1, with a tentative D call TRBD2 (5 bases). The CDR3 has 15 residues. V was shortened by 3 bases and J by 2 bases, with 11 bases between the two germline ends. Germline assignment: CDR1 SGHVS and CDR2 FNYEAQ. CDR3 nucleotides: TGTGCCAGCAGCTTTTTGGGAGAGGCCTACAATGAGCAGTTCTTC. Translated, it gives CASSFLGEAYNEQFF.

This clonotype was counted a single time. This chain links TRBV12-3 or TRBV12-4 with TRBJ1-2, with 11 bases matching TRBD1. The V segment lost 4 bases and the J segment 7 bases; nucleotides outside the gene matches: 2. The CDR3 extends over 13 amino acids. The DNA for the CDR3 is TGTGCCAGCAGTTGGGGACAGGGGGGTGGCTACACCTTC. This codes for CASSWGQGGGYTF.

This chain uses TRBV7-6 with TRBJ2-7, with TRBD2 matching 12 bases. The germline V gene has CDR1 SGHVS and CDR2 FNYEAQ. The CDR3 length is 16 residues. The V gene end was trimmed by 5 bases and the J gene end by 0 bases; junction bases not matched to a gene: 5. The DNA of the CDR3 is TGTGCCAGCAGCCGACTAGCGGGAGCTAACTCCTACGAGCAGTACTTC. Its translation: CASSRLAGANSYEQYF.

CDR3 region: CASSSENSPLHF. The DNA of the CDR3 is TGCGCCAGCAGCTCAGAGAATTCACCCCTCCACTTT. The chain combines TRBV5-1 with TRBJ1-6; no clear D. The length of the CDR3 is 12 residues. V gave up 3 bases and J gave up 7 bases, with 5 bases separating them. The germline CDR1 and CDR2 sequences are SGHRS and YFSETQ.

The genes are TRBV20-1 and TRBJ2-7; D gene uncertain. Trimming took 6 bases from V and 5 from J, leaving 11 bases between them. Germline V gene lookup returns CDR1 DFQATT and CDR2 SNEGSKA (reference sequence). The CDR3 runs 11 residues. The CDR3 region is CSAIAGHEQYF. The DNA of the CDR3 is TGCAGTGCCATAGCCGGGCACGAGCAGTACTTC.

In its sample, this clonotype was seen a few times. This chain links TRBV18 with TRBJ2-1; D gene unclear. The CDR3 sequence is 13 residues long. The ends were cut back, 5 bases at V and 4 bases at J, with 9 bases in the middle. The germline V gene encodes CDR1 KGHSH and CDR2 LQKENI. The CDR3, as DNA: TGTGCCAGCTCAGTGCGACGGTACAATGAGCAGTTCTTC. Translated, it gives CASSVRRYNEQFF.

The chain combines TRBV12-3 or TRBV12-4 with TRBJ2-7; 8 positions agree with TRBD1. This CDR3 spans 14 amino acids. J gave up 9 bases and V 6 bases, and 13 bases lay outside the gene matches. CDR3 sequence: CASRRTGQGAGQYF. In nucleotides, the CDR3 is TGTGCCAGCAGAAGGACAGGGCAAGGCGCCGGGCAGTACTTC.

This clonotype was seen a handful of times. This CDR3 reads CASSLMTTGVREQYF. Written as DNA, the CDR3 is TGTGCCAGCAGCTTGATGACGACAGGGGTTCGCGAGCAGTACTTC. V usage is TRBV5-6 and J usage is TRBJ2-4; TRBD1 aligns across 8 bases. The DNA end is more similar to TRBJ2-7, so the J call may be wrong. Germline CDR1 SGHDT, CDR2 YYEEEE. This CDR3 is 15 amino acids long.

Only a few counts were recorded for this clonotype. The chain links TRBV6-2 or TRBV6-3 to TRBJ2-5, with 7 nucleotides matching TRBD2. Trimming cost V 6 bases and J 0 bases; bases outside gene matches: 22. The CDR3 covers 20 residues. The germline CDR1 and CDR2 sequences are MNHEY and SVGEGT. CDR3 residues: CASSFFPPRLAETHQETQYF. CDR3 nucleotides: TGTGCCAGCAGCTTTTTCCCACCCCGTCTAGCGGAAACGCACCAAGAGACCCAGTACTTC.

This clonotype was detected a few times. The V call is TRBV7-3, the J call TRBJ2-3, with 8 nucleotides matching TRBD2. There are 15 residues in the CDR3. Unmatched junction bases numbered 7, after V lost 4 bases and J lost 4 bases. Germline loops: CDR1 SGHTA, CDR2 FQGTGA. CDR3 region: CASSSGTSRADTQYF. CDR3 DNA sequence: TGTGCCAGCAGCTCCGGGACTAGTCGTGCAGATACGCAGTATTTT.

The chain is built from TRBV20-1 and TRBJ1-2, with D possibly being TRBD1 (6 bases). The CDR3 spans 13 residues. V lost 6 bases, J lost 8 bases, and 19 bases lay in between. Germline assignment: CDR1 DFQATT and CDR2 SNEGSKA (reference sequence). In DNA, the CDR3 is TGCAGTGCACCGAATTTGGACAGCCAGGGCTACACCTTC. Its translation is CSAPNLDSQGYTF.

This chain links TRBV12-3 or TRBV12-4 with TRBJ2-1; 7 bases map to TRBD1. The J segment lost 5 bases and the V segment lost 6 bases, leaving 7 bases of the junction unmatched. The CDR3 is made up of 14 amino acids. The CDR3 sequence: CASRQGTANNEQFF. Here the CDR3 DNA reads TGTGCCAGCAGGCAAGGGACAGCAAACAATGAGCAGTTCTTC.

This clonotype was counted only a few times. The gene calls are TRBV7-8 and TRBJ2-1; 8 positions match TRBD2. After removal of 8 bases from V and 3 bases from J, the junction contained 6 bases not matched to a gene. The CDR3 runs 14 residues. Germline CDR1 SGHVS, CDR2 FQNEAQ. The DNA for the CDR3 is TGTGCCAGCGGACTAGCCCTGCACTACAATGAGCAGTTCTTC. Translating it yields CASGLALHYNEQFF.

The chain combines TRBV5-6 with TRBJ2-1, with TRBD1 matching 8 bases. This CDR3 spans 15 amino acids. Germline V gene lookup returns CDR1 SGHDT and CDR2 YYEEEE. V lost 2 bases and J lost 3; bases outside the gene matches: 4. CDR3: CASSFQGAVYNEQFF. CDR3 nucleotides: TGTGCCAGCAGCTTTCAGGGGGCGGTCTACAATGAGCAGTTCTTC. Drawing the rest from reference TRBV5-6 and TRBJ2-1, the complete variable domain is DAGVTQSPTHLIKTRGQQVTLRCSPKSGHDTVSWYQQALGQGPQFIFQYYEEEERQRGNFPDRFSGHQFPNYSSELNVNALLLGDSALYLCASSFQGAVYNEQFFGPGTRLTVL.

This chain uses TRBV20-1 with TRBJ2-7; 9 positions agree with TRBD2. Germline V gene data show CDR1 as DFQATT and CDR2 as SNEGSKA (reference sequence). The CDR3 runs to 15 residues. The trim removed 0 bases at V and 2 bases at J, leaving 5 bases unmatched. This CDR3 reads CSARDHAGGPYEQYF. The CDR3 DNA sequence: TGCAGTGCTAGAGATCATGCGGGAGGGCCCTACGAGCAGTACTTC.

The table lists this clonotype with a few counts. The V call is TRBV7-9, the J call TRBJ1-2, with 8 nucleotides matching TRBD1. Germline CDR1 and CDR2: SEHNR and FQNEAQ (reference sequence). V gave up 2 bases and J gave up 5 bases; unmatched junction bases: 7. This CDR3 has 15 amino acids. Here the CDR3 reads CASSLRSGGPYGYTF. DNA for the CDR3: TGTGCCAGCAGCTTAAGGTCAGGGGGCCCTTATGGCTACACCTTC.

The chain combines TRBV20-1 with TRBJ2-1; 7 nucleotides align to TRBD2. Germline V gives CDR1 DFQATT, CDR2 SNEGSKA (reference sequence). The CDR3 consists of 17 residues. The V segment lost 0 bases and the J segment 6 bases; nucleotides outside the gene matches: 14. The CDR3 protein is CSARDPHFGTNINEQFF. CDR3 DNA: TGCAGTGCTAGAGACCCGCACTTCGGGACTAATATCAATGAGCAGTTCTTC.

This CDR3 reads CASRRESTGELFF. CDR3 nucleotides: TGTGCCAGCAGGAGGGAGAGCACCGGGGAGCTGTTTTTT. This rearrangement joins TRBV12-3 or TRBV12-4 to TRBJ2-2, with a possible D match to TRBD2 (5 bases). This CDR3 region has 13 residues. Trimming shortened V by 6 bases and J by 4 bases, and 9 bases separated the two germline ends.

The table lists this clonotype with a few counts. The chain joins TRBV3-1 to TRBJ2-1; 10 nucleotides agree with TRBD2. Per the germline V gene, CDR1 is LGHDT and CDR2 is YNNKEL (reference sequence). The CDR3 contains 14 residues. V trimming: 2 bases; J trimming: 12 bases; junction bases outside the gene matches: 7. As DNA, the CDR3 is TGTGCCAGCAGCCAAAGTCTAGCGGGAGTTAGGCAGTTCTTC. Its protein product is CASSQSLAGVRQFF.